This TCR beta chain was recovered during a study of cytomegalovirus exposure and HLA in healthy donors. Germline V CDR1 and CDR2: LGHNA, YSLEER. The V and J ends lost 4 bases and 0 bases respectively, with 10 bases between them. This CDR3 is 15 amino acids long. Overall study findings and caveats: In the analysis, some V segments, TRBV6-2 and TRBV6-3 included, were excluded as indistinguishable.

Primers for the PCR totalled 60 Vbeta and 13 Jbeta. Measured with immunoSEQ multiplex PCR; TCRdb has only the in-frame clones, and not every one. The top ten clones hold around 1.4% of a sample with some 200,000 clones, approximately 79% of them seen once. Concerning this clone: Its antigen remains unidentified.

The clonotype comes from a girl aged 5-17 years in good health and CMV-seropositive. The J gene is TRBJ1-5, the V gene TRBV4-3; weak D call: TRBD1 (5 bases). The sample consisted of PBMCs. In nucleotides, the CDR3 is TGCGCCAGCAGCCTCGGGGGTGGTAGCAATCAGCCCCAGCATTTT. Amino acids: CASSLGGGSNQPQHF.